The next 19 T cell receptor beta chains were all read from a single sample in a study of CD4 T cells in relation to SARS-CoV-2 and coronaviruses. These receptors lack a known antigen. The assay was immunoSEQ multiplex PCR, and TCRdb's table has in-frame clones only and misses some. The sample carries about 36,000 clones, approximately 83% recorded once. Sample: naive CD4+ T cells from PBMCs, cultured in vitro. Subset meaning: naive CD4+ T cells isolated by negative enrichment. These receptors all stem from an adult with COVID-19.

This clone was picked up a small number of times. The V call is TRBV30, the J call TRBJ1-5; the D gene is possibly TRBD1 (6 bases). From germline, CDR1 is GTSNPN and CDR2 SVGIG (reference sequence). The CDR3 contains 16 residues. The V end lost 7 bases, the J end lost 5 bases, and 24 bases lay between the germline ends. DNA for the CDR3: TGTGCCTCGGCCGACCTGGGACAAACTTACGATCAGCCCCAGCATTTT. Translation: CASADLGQTYDQPQHF.

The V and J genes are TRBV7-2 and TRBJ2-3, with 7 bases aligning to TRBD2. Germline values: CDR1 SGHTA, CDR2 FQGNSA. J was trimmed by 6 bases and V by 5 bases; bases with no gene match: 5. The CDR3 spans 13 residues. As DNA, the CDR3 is TGTGCCAGCAGCCCAGGACTAGTGGATACGCAGTATTTT. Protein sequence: CASSPGLVDTQYF.

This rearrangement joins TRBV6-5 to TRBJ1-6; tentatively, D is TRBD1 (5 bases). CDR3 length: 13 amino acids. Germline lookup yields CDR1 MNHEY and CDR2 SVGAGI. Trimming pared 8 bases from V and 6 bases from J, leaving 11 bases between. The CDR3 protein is CASSRGFNSPLHF. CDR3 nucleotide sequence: TGTGCCAGCTCTAGGGGATTTAATTCACCCCTCCACTTT.

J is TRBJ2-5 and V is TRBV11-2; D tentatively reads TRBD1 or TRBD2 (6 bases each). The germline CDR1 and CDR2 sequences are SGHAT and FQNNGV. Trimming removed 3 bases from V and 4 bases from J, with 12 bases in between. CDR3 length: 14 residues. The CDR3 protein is CASSFLGGGETQYF. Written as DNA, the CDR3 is TGTGCCAGCAGCTTCCTTGGAGGGGGAGAGACCCAGTACTTC.

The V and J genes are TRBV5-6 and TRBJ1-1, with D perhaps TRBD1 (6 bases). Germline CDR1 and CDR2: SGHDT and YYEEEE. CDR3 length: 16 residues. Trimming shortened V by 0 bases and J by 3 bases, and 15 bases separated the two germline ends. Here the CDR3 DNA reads TGTGCCAGCAGCTTGGTATGGGGGGCTCGGGACACTGAAGCTTTCTTT. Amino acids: CASSLVWGARDTEAFF.

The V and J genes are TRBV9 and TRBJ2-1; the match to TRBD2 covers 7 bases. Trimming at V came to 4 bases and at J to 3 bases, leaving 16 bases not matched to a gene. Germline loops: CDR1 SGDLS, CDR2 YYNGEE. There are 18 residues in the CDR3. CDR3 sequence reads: CASSPREGGPPLYNEQFF. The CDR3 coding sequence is TGTGCCAGCAGCCCGAGGGAGGGCGGTCCTCCCCTCTACAATGAGCAGTTCTTC.

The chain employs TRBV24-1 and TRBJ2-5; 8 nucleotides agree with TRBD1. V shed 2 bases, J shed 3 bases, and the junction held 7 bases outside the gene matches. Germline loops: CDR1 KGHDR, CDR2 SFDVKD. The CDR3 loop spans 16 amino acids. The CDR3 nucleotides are TGTGCCACCAGTGATTCCGGGACAGGTCAGAAAGAGACCCAGTACTTC. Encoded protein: CATSDSGTGQKETQYF.

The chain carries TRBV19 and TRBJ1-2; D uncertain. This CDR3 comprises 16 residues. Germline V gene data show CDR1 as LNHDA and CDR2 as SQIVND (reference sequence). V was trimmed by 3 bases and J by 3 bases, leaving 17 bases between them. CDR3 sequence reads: CASSILRPPSDYGYTF. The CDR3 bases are TGTGCCAGTAGTATTTTGAGGCCGCCCAGCGACTATGGCTACACCTTC.

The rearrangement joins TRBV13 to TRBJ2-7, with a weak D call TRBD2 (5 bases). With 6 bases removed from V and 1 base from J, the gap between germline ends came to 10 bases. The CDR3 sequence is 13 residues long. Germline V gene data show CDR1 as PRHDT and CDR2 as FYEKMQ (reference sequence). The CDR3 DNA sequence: TGTGCCAGCAGTCGGGGTCGGTCCTACGAGCAGTACTTC. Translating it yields CASSRGRSYEQYF.

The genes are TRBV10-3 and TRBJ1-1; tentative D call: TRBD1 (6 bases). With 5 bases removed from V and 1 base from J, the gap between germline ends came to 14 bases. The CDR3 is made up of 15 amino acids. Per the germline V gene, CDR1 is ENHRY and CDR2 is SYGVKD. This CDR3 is CAISTGTNTNTEAFF. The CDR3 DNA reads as TGTGCCATCAGTACCGGGACAAATACGAACACTGAAGCTTTCTTT.

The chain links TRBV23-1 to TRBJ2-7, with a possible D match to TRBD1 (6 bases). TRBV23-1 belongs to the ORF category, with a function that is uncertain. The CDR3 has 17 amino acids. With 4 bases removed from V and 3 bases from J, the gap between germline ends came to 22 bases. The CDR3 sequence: CASSPPCRGPLYYEQYF. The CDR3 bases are TGCGCCAGCAGTCCACCCTGCAGGGGCCCCCTCTACTACGAGCAGTACTTC.

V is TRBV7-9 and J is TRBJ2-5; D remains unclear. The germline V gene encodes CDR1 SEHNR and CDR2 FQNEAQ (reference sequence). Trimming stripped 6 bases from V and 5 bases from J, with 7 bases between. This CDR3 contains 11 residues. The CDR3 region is CASSSMETQYF. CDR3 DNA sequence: TGTGCCAGCAGTTCGATGGAGACCCAGTACTTC.

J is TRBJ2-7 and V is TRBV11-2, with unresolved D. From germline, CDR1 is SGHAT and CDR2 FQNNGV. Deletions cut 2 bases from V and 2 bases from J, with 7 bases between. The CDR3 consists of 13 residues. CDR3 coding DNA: TGTGCCAGCAGCTTATCGGTAACCTACGAGCAGTACTTC. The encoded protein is CASSLSVTYEQYF.

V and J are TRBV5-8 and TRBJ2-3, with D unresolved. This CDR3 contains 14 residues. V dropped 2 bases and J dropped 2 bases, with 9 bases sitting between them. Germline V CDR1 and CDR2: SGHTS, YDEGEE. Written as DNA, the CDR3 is TGTGCCAGCAGCTTTGGAACGGCCACAGATACGCAGTATTTT. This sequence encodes CASSFGTATDTQYF.

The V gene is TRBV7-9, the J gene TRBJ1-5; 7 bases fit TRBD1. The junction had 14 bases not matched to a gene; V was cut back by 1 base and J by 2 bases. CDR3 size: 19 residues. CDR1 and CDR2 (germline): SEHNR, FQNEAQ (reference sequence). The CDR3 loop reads CASSLGQSGRGPGNQPQHF. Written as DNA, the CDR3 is TGTGCCAGCAGCTTAGGGCAGTCGGGGAGGGGGCCGGGCAATCAGCCCCAGCATTTT.

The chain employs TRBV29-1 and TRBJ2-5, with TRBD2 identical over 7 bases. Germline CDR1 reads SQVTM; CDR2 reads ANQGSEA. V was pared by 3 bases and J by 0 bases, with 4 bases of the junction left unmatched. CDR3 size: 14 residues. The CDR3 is CSVEGSGYQETQYF. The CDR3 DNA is TGCAGCGTTGAGGGTAGCGGGTACCAAGAGACCCAGTACTTC.

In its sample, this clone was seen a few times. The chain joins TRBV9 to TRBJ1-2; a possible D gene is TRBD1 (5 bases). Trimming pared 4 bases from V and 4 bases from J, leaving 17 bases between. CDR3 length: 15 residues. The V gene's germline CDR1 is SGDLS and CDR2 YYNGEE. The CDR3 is CASSLEGVGAYGYTF. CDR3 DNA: TGTGCCAGCAGCCTGGAAGGGGTCGGCGCCTATGGCTACACCTTC.

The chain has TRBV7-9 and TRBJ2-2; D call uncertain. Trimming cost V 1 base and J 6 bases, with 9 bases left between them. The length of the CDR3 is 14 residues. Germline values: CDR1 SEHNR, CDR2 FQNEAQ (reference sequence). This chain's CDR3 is CASSLDSSPGELFF. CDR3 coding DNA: TGTGCCAGCAGCTTAGATTCGAGTCCCGGGGAGCTGTTTTTT.

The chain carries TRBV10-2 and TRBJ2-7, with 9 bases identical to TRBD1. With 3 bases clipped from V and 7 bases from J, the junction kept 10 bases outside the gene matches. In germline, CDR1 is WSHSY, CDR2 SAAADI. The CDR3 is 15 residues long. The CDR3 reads CASSESRTGVGEQYF. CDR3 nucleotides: TGCGCCAGCAGTGAATCCCGGACAGGGGTCGGGGAGCAGTACTTC.